This T cell receptor (beta chain) comes out of a study of CD8+ T cells in alopecia areata. Overall study: The protocol delivered tofacitinib for 6 to 18 months, then withdrew it for 6 months. Affected scalp percentage set treated patients' severity scores. General study results and limits: Scalp clonality and expanded CD8+ clones among the top 100 fell significantly with tofacitinib.

Isolated RNA was reverse transcribed into cDNA used as the sequencing template. Assay: immunoSEQ multiplex PCR; the TCRdb copy retains only in-frame clones and omits some. The data hold around 100,000 clones, with roughly 55% observed a single time. Trimming at V came to 4 bases and at J to 3 bases, leaving 5 bases not matched to a gene. The CDR3 loop spans 15 amino acids. Germline V gives CDR1 SGHDT, CDR2 YYEEEE. On this clone: The antigen is unknown.

Treatment denoted: oral pan-JAK inhibitor, 5-10 mg twice daily. Individuals with alopecia areata gave both lesional scalp punch biopsies and peripheral blood for collection. The chain carries TRBV5-6 and TRBJ2-1; TRBD1 agrees at 9 bases. This clonotype was sampled from a human donor with alopecia areata. The sequences come from CD8+ T cells sorted from blood, collected at week 24, from a patient treated with tofacitinib. The CDR3 region has the DNA TGTGCCAGCAGCGCAACGGGACAGGGCTACAATGAGCAGTTCTTC. Its translation is CASSATGQGYNEQFF.